The clone carrying this T cell receptor beta chain was observed a handful of times. The data originate from a study of blood T cell repertoires in COVID-19. The CDR3 runs to 13 residues. The germline gives CDR1 LGHNA, CDR2 YSLEER. Trimming pared 1 base from V and 5 bases from J, leaving 8 bases between. Profiled with immunoSEQ multiplex PCR; TCRdb holds only in-frame clones, not every one. The repertoire holds fewer than 300,000 clones, with more than 75% as singletons. The chain has TRBV4-3 and TRBJ2-5; tentatively, D is TRBD2 (6 bases). The origin of this receptor is a man between 50 and 59 years old with COVID-19, enrolled during active disease. Sequencing was done on a sample of peripheral blood. CDR3 in DNA: TGCGCCAGCAGCCAAGGGAGGGCCGAGACCCAGTACTTC. This gives the protein CASSQGRAETQYF.